This is a list of T cell receptor beta chains from one sample in a study of OX40 agonist ivuxolimab in advanced cancers. TCRdb keeps only in-frame clones here, not all; method: immunoSEQ multiplex PCR. The data contain around 70,000 clones, about 91% of them singletons. The sample in question was CD4+ or CD8+ T cells sorted from blood, obtained in a trial of the OX40 agonist ivuxolimab. These receptors were collected from an adult with an advanced solid tumor such as melanoma, head and neck, liver or kidney cancer. The CDR3 runs from the conserved cysteine through the conserved F or W. A D gene is named only where the DNA matches it firmly. Clone size is given for some rows only: seen once, a few or many times, or a class if the clone is expanded.

V gene	J gene	D gene	clone size	CDR3 DNA	CDR3 protein
TRBV6-5	TRBJ2-7	.	.	TGTGCCAGCAGTTCTGGGACTCGCGAGCAGTACTTC	CASSSGTREQYF
TRBV2	TRBJ2-7	.	.	TGTGCCAGCAGTGAAGCGCTTCACGAGCAGTACTTC	CASSEALHEQYF
TRBV6-1	TRBJ2-7	TRBD1	.	TGTGCCAGCAGACCGGGACAGGGCTCCGAGCAGTACTTC	CASRPGQGSEQYF
TRBV5-4	TRBJ2-5	.	.	TGTGCCAGCAGCTTGGCCGGTAGTTTAGAGACCCAGTACTTC	CASSLAGSLETQYF
TRBV9	TRBJ2-3	TRBD2	.	TGTGCCAGCGCCTTAGCGGGAGCCGGTCTGGATACGCAGTATTTT	CASALAGAGLDTQYF
TRBV11-3	TRBJ2-1	.	.	TGTGCCAGCAGCTTAGGAGGTGAGCAGTTCTTC	CASSLGGEQFF
TRBV5-4	TRBJ1-1	.	.	TGTGCCAGCAGTTTCGGGCGGAGGAACACTGAAGCTTTCTTT	CASSFGRRNTEAFF
TRBV7-9	TRBJ1-2	.	.	TGTGCCAGCAGCTTCAAGGGAAACTATGGCTACACCTTC	CASSFKGNYGYTF
TRBV7-3	TRBJ2-7	.	.	TGTGCCAGCAGTCGTCCGAGGGGGGACTACGAGCAGTACTTC	CASSRPRGDYEQYF
TRBV7-3	TRBJ2-1	.	.	TGTGCCAGCAGCTTCCGCATTCGACTGTCCTACAATGAGCAGTTCTTC	CASSFRIRLSYNEQFF
TRBV18	TRBJ1-2	.	.	TGTGCCAGCTCACCACCGGGCACAGGGTGGAATGGCTACACCTTC	CASSPPGTGWNGYTF
TRBV11-2	TRBJ2-1	TRBD2	once	TGTGCCAGCAGCATCCTGGGGGAGGGTTACAATGAGCAGTTCTTC	CASSILGEGYNEQFF
TRBV11-2	TRBJ2-2	.	.	TGTGCCAGCAGCTTACCCCCTCCTCCGGCCGGGGAGCTGTTTTTT	CASSLPPPPAGELFF
TRBV18	TRBJ2-1	.	.	TGTGCCAGCTCACCACTAGCCCTCGGAGTCCTGTTCTTC	CASSPLALGVLFF
TRBV14	TRBJ1-2	.	.	TGTGCCAGCAGCCAAGATGAGGGACCGGGGTACTATGGCTACACCTTC	CASSQDEGPGYYGYTF
TRBV5-6	TRBJ2-3	.	.	TGTGCCAGCAGCTTGGGGCTAACCGGGACAGATACGCAGTATTTT	CASSLGLTGTDTQYF
TRBV19	TRBJ2-3	.	.	TGTGCCAGTAGTCGCACGGACCTTAACACAGATACGCAGTATTTT	CASSRTDLNTDTQYF
TRBV6-6	TRBJ1-4	.	once	TGTGCCAGCAGTTACGGACATAGCAATGAAAAACTGTTTTTT	CASSYGHSNEKLFF
TRBV18	TRBJ2-5	.	.	TGTGCCAGCTCACCATCTAGAGGGGAGACCCAGTACTTC	CASSPSRGETQYF
TRBV19	TRBJ1-2	.	.	TGTGCCAGTAGTCCCGGGACGGGTAATAGCTACACCTTC	CASSPGTGNSYTF
TRBV19	TRBJ1-3	.	.	TGTGCCAGTAGCCGTCGACAGGCCTCTGGAAACACCATATATTTT	CASSRRQASGNTIYF
TRBV30	TRBJ2-3	.	.	TGTGCCTGGAGTGCCCCGCTCCGCTATAGCACAGATACGCAGTATTTT	CAWSAPLRYSTDTQYF
TRBV11-3	TRBJ1-5	.	.	TGTGCCAGCAGCTTAGGGGAAAATCAGCCCCAGCATTTT	CASSLGENQPQHF
TRBV5-4	TRBJ1-3	.	.	TGTGCCAGCAGCTTGGGACAGAGCTCTGGAAACACCATATATTTT	CASSLGQSSGNTIYF
TRBV2	TRBJ1-6	.	.	TGTGCCAGCGAATACGCTCAGGGAGATAATTCACCCCTCCACTTT	CASEYAQGDNSPLHF
TRBV7-2	TRBJ2-3	.	.	TGTGCCAGCAGCTTAGCAGATACGCAGTATTTT	CASSLADTQYF
TRBV5-1	TRBJ2-7	.	.	TGCGCCAGCAGCTTGGTCCGGGGGCACGAGCAGTACTTC	CASSLVRGHEQYF
TRBV30	TRBJ1-5	.	few	TGTGCCTGGAGTGATTCCTCCAGTCAGCCCCAGCATTTT	CAWSDSSSQPQHF
TRBV7-6	TRBJ2-2	.	.	TGTGCCAGCAGCTTATTTTCCAGGGCAAACACCGGGGAGCTGTTTTTT	CASSLFSRANTGELFF
TRBV19	TRBJ1-5	.	.	TGTGCCACCCGTTTGGTGGGGCGGACTCCTAGCAATCAGCCCCAGCATTTT	CATRLVGRTPSNQPQHF
TRBV18	TRBJ1-3	TRBD1	.	TGTGCCAGCTCAGTAAACGAACCGGGACAGCGCTCTGGAAACACCATATATTTT	CASSVNEPGQRSGNTIYF
TRBV9	TRBJ2-1	.	.	TGTGCCAGCAGCACCTTGACAGGTTCCCTCAATGAGCAGTTCTTC	CASSTLTGSLNEQFF
TRBV25-1	TRBJ1-2	.	.	TGTGCCAGCAGTGGGGGGCATGGCTACACCTTC	CASSGGHGYTF
TRBV6-6	TRBJ1-1	TRBD1	.	TGTGCCAGCAGACCGGGACAGGGGGCGAGAACGACTGAAGCTTTCTTT	CASRPGQGARTTEAFF
TRBV7-3	TRBJ2-3	TRBD1	.	TGTGCCAGCAGCCCGACAGGGTGGCCAGATACGCAGTATTTT	CASSPTGWPDTQYF
TRBV6-5	TRBJ1-4	.	once	TGTGCCAGCAGTTATGGTTTCTTTAATGAAAAACTGTTTTTT	CASSYGFFNEKLFF
TRBV11-2	TRBJ2-2	.	.	TGTGCCAGCAGCTTCGGGACGCGCCCCGGGGAGCTGTTTTTT	CASSFGTRPGELFF
TRBV11-2	TRBJ1-4	.	.	TGTGCCAGCAGTTATGGGGAATTAGGTGAAAAACTGTTTTTT	CASSYGELGEKLFF
TRBV6-6	TRBJ2-7	.	.	TGTGCCAGCAGCTCTCTTCGGACAGGAGGGGACTACGAGCAGTACTTC	CASSSLRTGGDYEQYF
TRBV13	TRBJ2-7	.	.	TGTGCCAGCAGCTTTAACGGACAACTCTCCTACGAGCAGTACTTC	CASSFNGQLSYEQYF
TRBV19	TRBJ1-1	TRBD1	.	TGTGCCAGTAGGGCACAGGGGACGTATATCACTGAAGCTTTCTTT	CASRAQGTYITEAFF
TRBV7-9	TRBJ2-4	TRBD2	.	TGTGCCAGCAGCTTAATGGCGGGAGTAACCAAAAACATTCAGTACTTC	CASSLMAGVTKNIQYF
TRBV27	TRBJ2-7	TRBD2	once	TGTGCCAGCAGTTTATGGGCGGGGGGGGGCCGCGTCCAGTACGAGCAGTACTTC	CASSLWAGGGRVQYEQYF
TRBV2	TRBJ2-5	.	.	TGTGCCAGCACCCAGAGAGGGCAAGAGACCCAGTACTTC	CASTQRGQETQYF
TRBV11-2	TRBJ1-5	.	.	TGTGCCAGCAGCGTGGGCCCTAATCAGCCCCAGCATTTT	CASSVGPNQPQHF
TRBV11-2	TRBJ2-7	TRBD2	few	TGTGCCAGCAGCTTAGGACCGGGACTAATCTACGAGCAGTACTTC	CASSLGPGLIYEQYF
TRBV10-3	TRBJ2-7	.	.	TGTGCCACGAGCAGGGTTAACTACGAGCAGTACTTC	CATSRVNYEQYF
TRBV30	TRBJ2-7	TRBD2	.	TGTGCCTGGAGTCTGGCTAGCGGTACCTACGAGCAGTACTTC	CAWSLASGTYEQYF
TRBV7-2	TRBJ2-7	TRBD1	.	TGTGCCAGCAGCGATCCAGGGGGCAGGGTGAAATCCTACGAGCAGTACTTC	CASSDPGGRVKSYEQYF
TRBV5-6	TRBJ1-1	.	.	TGTGCCAGCAGCTCAACAGGGCTTGGGGTTTCTGAAGCTTTCTTT	CASSSTGLGVSEAFF
TRBV19	TRBJ2-3	.	.	TGTGCCAGTAGTCCAAGCACTAGCACAGATACGCAGTATTTT	CASSPSTSTDTQYF
TRBV11-2	TRBJ2-7	.	.	TGTGCCAGCAGCCGAGGTCCCTACGAGCAGTACTTC	CASSRGPYEQYF
TRBV28	TRBJ1-3	.	.	TGTGCCAGCAATCCTGGTACAGCCAGCTCTGGAAACACCATATATTTT	CASNPGTASSGNTIYF
TRBV10-3	TRBJ1-5	.	.	TGTGCCATCAGTGGGGGGGAAGATCAGCCCCAGCATTTT	CAISGGEDQPQHF
TRBV7-9	TRBJ2-7	.	.	TGTGCCAGCAGTGCCGGGTCCCTGGTGTACGAGCAGTACTTC	CASSAGSLVYEQYF
TRBV7-9	TRBJ1-4	.	.	TGTGCCAGCAGCATATTACATGGACCGAATGAAAAACTGTTTTTT	CASSILHGPNEKLFF
TRBV5-6	TRBJ2-5	TRBD2	.	TGTGCCAGCAGCTCCAGGCGGGGAGGGAGGCCCCAAGAGACCCAGTACTTC	CASSSRRGGRPQETQYF
TRBV6-1	TRBJ1-1	.	.	TGTGCCAGCAGTGAAGACAAAGAGTCCACTGAAGCTTTCTTT	CASSEDKESTEAFF
TRBV9	TRBJ1-6	.	.	TGTGCCAGCAGCGTATTGGACTCTAATTCACCCCTCCACTTT	CASSVLDSNSPLHF